These 23 T cell receptor beta chains came from one sample sequenced in a study of T cell responses to AZD1222 COVID-19 vaccine. Sequenced by immunoSEQ multiplex PCR; TCRdb stores in-frame clones only, minus some. The table records 200,000 to 300,000 clones, more than 80% of them present only once. The sequences come from peripheral blood, collected on day 0 of AZD1222 vaccination. The receptors shown here come from an adult in good health.

The chain joins TRBV5-6 to TRBJ1-1, with a weak D call TRBD1 (6 bases). V lost 3 bases and J 4 bases, leaving 16 bases between the germline ends. CDR1 and CDR2 (germline): SGHDT, YYEEEE. The CDR3 extends over 15 amino acids. The CDR3: CASSSIRGGSTEAFF. The CDR3 DNA is TGTGCCAGCAGCTCAATCAGGGGAGGGAGCACTGAAGCTTTCTTT.

This chain uses TRBV6-5 with TRBJ2-7; TRBD2 agrees at 11 bases. The CDR3 consists of 15 residues. The germline V gene has CDR1 MNHEY and CDR2 SVGAGI. V dropped 4 bases and J dropped 1; count of bases not matched to a gene: 3. This CDR3 is CASSSWTSGSYEQYF. For the CDR3, the DNA is TGTGCCAGCAGTTCTTGGACTAGCGGGTCCTACGAGCAGTACTTC.

On this clone: Other DNA sequences in the same sample also yield this CDR3. This chain uses TRBV5-1 with TRBJ2-7; no clear D. The V end lost 0 bases, the J end lost 3 bases, and 10 bases lay between the germline ends. The CDR3 sequence is 14 residues long. Germline assignment: CDR1 SGHRS and CDR2 YFSETQ. The CDR3: CASSLGGQIYEQYF. The CDR3 DNA reads as TGCGCCAGCAGCTTGGGAGGTCAAATCTACGAGCAGTACTTC.

The chain couples TRBV10-2 to TRBJ1-5; no definite D call. With 5 bases removed from V and 0 bases from J, the gap between germline ends came to 8 bases. CDR3 length equals 14 residues. In germline, CDR1 is WSHSY, CDR2 SAAADI. CDR3 region: CASSLTLSNQPQHF. Here the CDR3 DNA reads TGCGCCAGCAGTCTGACACTTAGCAATCAGCCCCAGCATTTT.

V is TRBV9 and J is TRBJ2-1; 10 positions agree with TRBD2. Germline-derived CDR1 and CDR2 are SGDLS and YYNGEE. The CDR3 loop spans 21 amino acids. Trimming removed 0 bases from V and 5 bases from J; junction bases left unmatched: 20. CDR3 bases: TGTGCCAGCAGCGTAGCTATGGGACCGAGGGTAGCGGGAGGACCCGACAATGAGCAGTTCTTC. Its protein product is CASSVAMGPRVAGGPDNEQFF. Variable domain in full (rest from reference TRBV9 and TRBJ2-1): DSGVTQTPKHLITATGQRVTLRCSPRSGDLSVYWYQQSLDQGLQFLIQYYNGEERAKGNILERFSAQQFPDLHSELNLSSLELGDSALYFCASSVAMGPRVAGGPDNEQFFGPGTRLTVL.

The V and J genes are TRBV28 and TRBJ2-1; 8 nucleotides line up with TRBD1. The CDR3 has 15 amino acids. The germline gives CDR1 MDHEN, CDR2 SYDVKM. V lost 2 bases, J lost 5 bases, and 5 bases stayed unmatched. In nucleotides, the CDR3 is TGTGCCAGCAGTTTAGTGGACAGGGCCCACAATGAGCAGTTCTTC. Protein: CASSLVDRAHNEQFF.

The V gene is TRBV29-1, the J gene TRBJ2-7; 12 bases map to TRBD1. J gave up 4 bases and V 7 bases, and 8 bases lay outside the gene matches. The CDR3 covers 14 residues. Germline-derived CDR1 and CDR2 are SQVTM and ANQGSEA. The CDR3 sequence is CSARDRGPLYEQYF. The DNA for the CDR3 is TGCAGCGCCCGGGACAGGGGGCCCTTATACGAGCAGTACTTC.

This rearrangement joins TRBV5-6 to TRBJ2-1, with TRBD2 matching over 10 bases. V trimming: 3 bases; J trimming: 9 bases; junction bases outside the gene matches: 9. This CDR3 spans 15 amino acids. CDR1 is SGHDT and CDR2 is YYEEEE in the germline V gene. The CDR3 sequence: CASSSGLAAGSEQFF. The CDR3, as DNA: TGTGCCAGCAGCTCAGGACTAGCGGCGGGCAGTGAGCAGTTCTTC.

V and J are TRBV6-5 and TRBJ2-3; the D is unclear. The V end lost 5 bases, the J end lost 5 bases, and 14 bases lay between the germline ends. CDR1 is MNHEY, CDR2 SVGAGI, per germline. The CDR3 contains 14 residues. DNA of the CDR3: TGTGCCAGCAGTCACGAGAGAGCCCTAGATACGCAGTATTTT. This codes for CASSHERALDTQYF.

The chain couples TRBV5-1 to TRBJ2-2; 7 nucleotides align to TRBD2. Germline CDR1 and CDR2: SGHRS and YFSETQ. Trimming at V came to 4 bases and at J to 6 bases, leaving 9 bases not matched to a gene. This CDR3 has 15 residues. CDR3: CASSPGGGVAGELFF. CDR3 nucleotides: TGCGCCAGCAGCCCGGGAGGCGGAGTGGCCGGGGAGCTGTTTTTT.

With respect to this clone: Other DNA sequences of this sample code for an identical CDR3. This sequence joins TRBV15 and TRBJ1-1, with D uncertain. Germline V lookup: CDR1 LNHNV, CDR2 YYDKDF (reference sequence). CDR3 length equals 14 residues. V lost 0 bases to trimming and J lost 3 bases, with 8 bases between them. The CDR3 region is CATSRDLADTEAFF. The CDR3 bases are TGTGCCACCAGCAGAGATCTGGCAGACACTGAAGCTTTCTTT.

The chain recombines TRBV10-3 with TRBJ1-2; D gene ambiguous. V lost 3 bases and J lost 2, with 10 bases in between. The germline gives CDR1 ENHRY, CDR2 SYGVKD. The CDR3 is 14 residues long. Here the CDR3 DNA reads TGTGCCATCAGTGACCCGAAGGACAACTATGGCTACACCTTC. Protein sequence: CAISDPKDNYGYTF.

This clone has a single count. V is TRBV27 and J is TRBJ1-5; D remains ambiguous. Germline CDR1 is MNHEY and CDR2 is SMNVEV (reference sequence). V was trimmed by 6 bases and J by 5 bases, leaving 14 bases between them. The CDR3 is 14 residues long. DNA for the CDR3: TGTGCCAGCAGGCCACCTGGGTCGGATCAGCCCCAGCATTTT. Its protein product is CASRPPGSDQPQHF.

The rearrangement joins TRBV9 to TRBJ2-3; 11 bases fit TRBD2. Germline lookup yields CDR1 SGDLS and CDR2 YYNGEE. The V gene end was trimmed by 7 bases and the J gene end by 6 bases; junction bases not matched to a gene: 10. The CDR3 consists of 15 residues. CDR3 DNA sequence: TGTGCCAGCGGGTTAGCGGGGGGGCTCAGGGATACGCAGTATTTT. Translated: CASGLAGGLRDTQYF.

This clone was counted once. V gene TRBV4-2 combines with J gene TRBJ1-2; possibly TRBD1 for D (5 bases). CDR3 length: 15 amino acids. The ends were cut back, 0 bases at V and 7 bases at J, with 15 bases in the middle. Per germline, CDR1 LGHNA and CDR2 YNFKEQ. DNA of the CDR3: TGTGCCAGCAGCCAAGATATGGGGGAAGTCGGTGGCTACACCTTC. It is translated as CASSQDMGEVGGYTF.

The V and J genes are TRBV6-5 and TRBJ2-5; D remains unclear. Trimming removed 10 bases at V and 1 base at J, with 16 bases between. From germline, CDR1 is MNHEY and CDR2 SVGAGI. CDR3 length: 14 residues. CDR3 DNA: TGTGCCACCACGGAGTCAGCCAGCCAAGAGACCCAGTACTTC. This translates into CATTESASQETQYF.

This clone is a singleton in its sample. The chain has TRBV19 and TRBJ2-7; 10 bases are a match to TRBD1. The junction had 8 bases not matched to a gene; V was cut back by 6 bases and J by 3 bases. The CDR3 totals 15 residues. Germline lookup yields CDR1 LNHDA and CDR2 SQIVND (reference sequence). The CDR3 coding sequence is TGTGCCAGTAGGACCTCGGGACAGGGGCACTACGAGCAGTACTTC. It codes for CASRTSGQGHYEQYF.

The rearrangement uses TRBV28 and TRBJ2-2, with 7 positions matching TRBD1. V shed 6 bases, J shed 6 bases, and the junction held 4 bases outside the gene matches. Per the germline V gene, CDR1 is MDHEN and CDR2 is SYDVKM. CDR3 length equals 13 residues. The CDR3 spells CASSAGTAGELFF. In DNA, the CDR3 is TGTGCCAGCAGCGCCGGGACAGCCGGGGAGCTGTTTTTT.

This clone showed up just once. The V call is TRBV4-2, the J call TRBJ2-1; 10 bases are a match to TRBD2. The CDR3 is made up of 17 amino acids. Germline V CDR1 and CDR2: LGHNA, YNFKEQ. V dropped 0 bases and J dropped 4; count of bases not matched to a gene: 6. This CDR3 is CASSQDGPSGGYNEQFF. As DNA, the CDR3 is TGTGCCAGCAGCCAAGATGGCCCTAGCGGGGGTTACAATGAGCAGTTCTTC.

The V call is TRBV5-8, the J call TRBJ1-6; 7 bases match TRBD1. V lost 3 bases, J lost 7 bases, and 4 bases stayed unmatched. This CDR3 is 14 amino acids long. CDR1 is SGHTS and CDR2 is YDEGEE in the germline V gene. CDR3 loop: CASSSDRVNSPLHF. In nucleotides, the CDR3 is TGTGCCAGCAGCTCCGACAGGGTGAATTCACCCCTCCACTTT.

This chain uses TRBV2 with TRBJ1-2, with unresolved D. In germline, CDR1 is SNHLY, CDR2 FYNNEI. V lost 5 bases to trimming and J lost 5 bases, with 9 bases between them. The CDR3 runs 12 residues. As DNA, the CDR3 is TGTGCCAGCAGTACCGCTGAGTATGGCTACACCTTC. Translation: CASSTAEYGYTF.

This chain connects TRBV5-1 to TRBJ2-4, with 7 bases matching TRBD1. Germline CDR1 is SGHRS and CDR2 is YFSETQ. With 4 bases clipped from V and 0 bases from J, the junction kept 7 bases outside the gene matches. CDR3 length equals 16 residues. CDR3 DNA sequence: TGCGCCAGCAGCCCGGGACAGCTTATAGCCAAAAACATTCAGTACTTC. Translation: CASSPGQLIAKNIQYF. Full variable domain (missing parts from reference TRBV5-1 and TRBJ2-4): KAGVTQTPRYLIKTRGQQVTLSCSPISGHRSVSWYQQTPGQGLQFLFEYFSETQRNKGNFPGRFSGRQFSNSRSEMNVSTLELGDSALYLCASSPGQLIAKNIQYFGAGTRLSVL.

This chain uses TRBV6-2 or TRBV6-3 with TRBJ2-1; TRBD2 matches 8 bases. Germline CDR1 MNHEY, CDR2 SVGEGT. The CDR3 length is 14 residues. Trimming at V came to 6 bases and at J to 3 bases, leaving 4 bases not matched to a gene. The CDR3: CASSPTSVYNEQFF. The CDR3, as DNA: TGTGCCAGCAGCCCGACTAGCGTCTACAATGAGCAGTTCTTC.